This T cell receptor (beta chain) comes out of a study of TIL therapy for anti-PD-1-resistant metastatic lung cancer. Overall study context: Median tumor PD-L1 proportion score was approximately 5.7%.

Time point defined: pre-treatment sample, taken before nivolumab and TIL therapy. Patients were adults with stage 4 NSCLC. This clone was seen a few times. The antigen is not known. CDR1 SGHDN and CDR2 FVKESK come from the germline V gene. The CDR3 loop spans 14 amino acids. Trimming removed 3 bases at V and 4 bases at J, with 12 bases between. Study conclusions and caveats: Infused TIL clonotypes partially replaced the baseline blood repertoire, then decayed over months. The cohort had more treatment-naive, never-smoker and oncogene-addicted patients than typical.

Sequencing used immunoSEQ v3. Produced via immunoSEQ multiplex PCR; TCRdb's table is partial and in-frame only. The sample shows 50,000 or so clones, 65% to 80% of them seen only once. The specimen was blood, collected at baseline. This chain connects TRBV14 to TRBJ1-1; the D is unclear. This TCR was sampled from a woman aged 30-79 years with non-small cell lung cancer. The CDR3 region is CASSQSDSSTEAFF. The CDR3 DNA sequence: TGTGCCAGCAGCCAGTCAGATAGTAGCACTGAAGCTTTCTTT.